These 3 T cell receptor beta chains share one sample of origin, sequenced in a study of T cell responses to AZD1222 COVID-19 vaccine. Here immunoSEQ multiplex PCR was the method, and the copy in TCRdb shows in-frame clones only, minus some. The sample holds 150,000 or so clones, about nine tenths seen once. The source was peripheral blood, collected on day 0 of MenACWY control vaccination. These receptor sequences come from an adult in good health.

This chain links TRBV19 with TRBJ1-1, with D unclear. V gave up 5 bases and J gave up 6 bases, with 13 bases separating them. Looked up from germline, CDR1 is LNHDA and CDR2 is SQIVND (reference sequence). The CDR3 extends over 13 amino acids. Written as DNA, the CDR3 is TGTGCCAGTAGTCTCACGATGGTCGCTGAAGCTTTCTTT. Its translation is CASSLTMVAEAFF. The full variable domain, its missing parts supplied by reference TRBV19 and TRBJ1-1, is DGGITQSPKYLFRKEGQNVTLSCEQNLNHDAMYWYRQDPGQGLRLIYYSQIVNDFQKGDIAEGYSVSREKKESFPLTVTSAQKNPTAFYLCASSLTMVAEAFFGQGTRLTVV.

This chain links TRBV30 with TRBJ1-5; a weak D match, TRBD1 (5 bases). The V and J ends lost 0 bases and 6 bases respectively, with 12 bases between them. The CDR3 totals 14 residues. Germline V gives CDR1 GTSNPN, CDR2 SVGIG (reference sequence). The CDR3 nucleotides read TGTGCCTGGAGTGTAGGGGACTGGAGTCAGCCCCAGCATTTT. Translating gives CAWSVGDWSQPQHF.

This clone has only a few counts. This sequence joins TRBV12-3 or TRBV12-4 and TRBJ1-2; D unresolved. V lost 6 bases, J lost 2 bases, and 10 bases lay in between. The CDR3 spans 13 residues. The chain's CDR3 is CASRNMTNYGYTF. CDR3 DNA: TGTGCCAGCAGAAATATGACCAACTATGGCTACACCTTC.